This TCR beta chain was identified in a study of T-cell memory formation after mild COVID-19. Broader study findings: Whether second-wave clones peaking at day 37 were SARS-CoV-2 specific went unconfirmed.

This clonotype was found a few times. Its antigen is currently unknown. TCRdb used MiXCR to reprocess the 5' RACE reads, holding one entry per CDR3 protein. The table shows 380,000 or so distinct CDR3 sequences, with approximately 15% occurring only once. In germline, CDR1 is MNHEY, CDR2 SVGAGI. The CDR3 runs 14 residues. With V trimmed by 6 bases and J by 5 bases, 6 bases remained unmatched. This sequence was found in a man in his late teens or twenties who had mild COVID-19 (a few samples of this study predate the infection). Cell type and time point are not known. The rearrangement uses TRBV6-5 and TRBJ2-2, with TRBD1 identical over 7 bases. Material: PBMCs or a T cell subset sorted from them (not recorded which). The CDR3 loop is CASSYRGETGELFF. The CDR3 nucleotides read TGTGCCAGCAGCTACAGGGGAGAGACCGGGGAGCTGTTTTTT.